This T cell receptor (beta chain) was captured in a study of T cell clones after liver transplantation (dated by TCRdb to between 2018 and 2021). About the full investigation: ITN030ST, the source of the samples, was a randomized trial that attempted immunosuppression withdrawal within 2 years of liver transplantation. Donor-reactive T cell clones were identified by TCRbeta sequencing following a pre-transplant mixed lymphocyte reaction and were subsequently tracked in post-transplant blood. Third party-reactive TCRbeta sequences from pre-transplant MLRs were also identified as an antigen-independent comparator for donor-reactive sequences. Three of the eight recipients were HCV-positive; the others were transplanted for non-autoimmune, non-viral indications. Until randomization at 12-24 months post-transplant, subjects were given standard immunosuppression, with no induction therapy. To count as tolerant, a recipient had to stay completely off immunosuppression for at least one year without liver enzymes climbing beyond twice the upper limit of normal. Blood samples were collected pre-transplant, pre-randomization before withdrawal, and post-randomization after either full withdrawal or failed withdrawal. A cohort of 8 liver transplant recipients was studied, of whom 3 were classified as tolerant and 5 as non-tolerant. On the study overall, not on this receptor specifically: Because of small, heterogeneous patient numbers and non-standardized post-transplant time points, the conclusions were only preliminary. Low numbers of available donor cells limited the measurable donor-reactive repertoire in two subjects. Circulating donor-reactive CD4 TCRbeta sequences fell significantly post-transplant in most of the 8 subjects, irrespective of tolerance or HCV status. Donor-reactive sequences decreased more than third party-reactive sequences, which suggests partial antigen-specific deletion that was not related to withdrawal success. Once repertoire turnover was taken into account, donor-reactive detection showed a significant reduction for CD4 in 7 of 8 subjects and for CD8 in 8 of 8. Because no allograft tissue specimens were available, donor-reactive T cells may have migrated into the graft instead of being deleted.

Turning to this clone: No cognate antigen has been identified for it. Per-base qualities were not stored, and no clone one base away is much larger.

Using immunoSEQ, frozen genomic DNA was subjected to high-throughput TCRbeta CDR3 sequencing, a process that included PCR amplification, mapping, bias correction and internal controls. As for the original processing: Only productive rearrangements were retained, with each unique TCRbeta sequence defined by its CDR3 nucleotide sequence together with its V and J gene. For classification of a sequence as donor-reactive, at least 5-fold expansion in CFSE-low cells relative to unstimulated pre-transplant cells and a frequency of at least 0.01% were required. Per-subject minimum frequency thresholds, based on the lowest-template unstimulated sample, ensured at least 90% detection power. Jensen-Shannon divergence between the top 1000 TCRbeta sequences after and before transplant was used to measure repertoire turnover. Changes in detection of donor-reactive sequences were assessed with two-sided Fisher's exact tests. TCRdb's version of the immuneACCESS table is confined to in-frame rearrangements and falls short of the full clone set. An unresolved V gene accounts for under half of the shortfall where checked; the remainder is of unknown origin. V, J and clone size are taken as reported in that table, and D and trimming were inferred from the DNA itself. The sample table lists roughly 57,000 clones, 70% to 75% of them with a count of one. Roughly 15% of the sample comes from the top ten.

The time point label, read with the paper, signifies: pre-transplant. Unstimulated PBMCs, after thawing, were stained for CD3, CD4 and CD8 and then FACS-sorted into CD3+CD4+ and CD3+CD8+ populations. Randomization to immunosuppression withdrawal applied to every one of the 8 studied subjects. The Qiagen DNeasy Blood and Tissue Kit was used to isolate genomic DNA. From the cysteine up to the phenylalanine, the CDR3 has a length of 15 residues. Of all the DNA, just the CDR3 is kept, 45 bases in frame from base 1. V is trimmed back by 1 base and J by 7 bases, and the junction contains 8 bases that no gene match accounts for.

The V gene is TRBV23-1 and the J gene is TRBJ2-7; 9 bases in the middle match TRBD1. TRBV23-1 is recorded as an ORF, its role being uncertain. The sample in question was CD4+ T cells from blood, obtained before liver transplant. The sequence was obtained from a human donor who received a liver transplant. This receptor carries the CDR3 CASSQLETGGKEQYF. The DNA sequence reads TGCGCCAGCAGTCAATTGGAGACAGGGGGGAAAGAGCAGTACTTC.